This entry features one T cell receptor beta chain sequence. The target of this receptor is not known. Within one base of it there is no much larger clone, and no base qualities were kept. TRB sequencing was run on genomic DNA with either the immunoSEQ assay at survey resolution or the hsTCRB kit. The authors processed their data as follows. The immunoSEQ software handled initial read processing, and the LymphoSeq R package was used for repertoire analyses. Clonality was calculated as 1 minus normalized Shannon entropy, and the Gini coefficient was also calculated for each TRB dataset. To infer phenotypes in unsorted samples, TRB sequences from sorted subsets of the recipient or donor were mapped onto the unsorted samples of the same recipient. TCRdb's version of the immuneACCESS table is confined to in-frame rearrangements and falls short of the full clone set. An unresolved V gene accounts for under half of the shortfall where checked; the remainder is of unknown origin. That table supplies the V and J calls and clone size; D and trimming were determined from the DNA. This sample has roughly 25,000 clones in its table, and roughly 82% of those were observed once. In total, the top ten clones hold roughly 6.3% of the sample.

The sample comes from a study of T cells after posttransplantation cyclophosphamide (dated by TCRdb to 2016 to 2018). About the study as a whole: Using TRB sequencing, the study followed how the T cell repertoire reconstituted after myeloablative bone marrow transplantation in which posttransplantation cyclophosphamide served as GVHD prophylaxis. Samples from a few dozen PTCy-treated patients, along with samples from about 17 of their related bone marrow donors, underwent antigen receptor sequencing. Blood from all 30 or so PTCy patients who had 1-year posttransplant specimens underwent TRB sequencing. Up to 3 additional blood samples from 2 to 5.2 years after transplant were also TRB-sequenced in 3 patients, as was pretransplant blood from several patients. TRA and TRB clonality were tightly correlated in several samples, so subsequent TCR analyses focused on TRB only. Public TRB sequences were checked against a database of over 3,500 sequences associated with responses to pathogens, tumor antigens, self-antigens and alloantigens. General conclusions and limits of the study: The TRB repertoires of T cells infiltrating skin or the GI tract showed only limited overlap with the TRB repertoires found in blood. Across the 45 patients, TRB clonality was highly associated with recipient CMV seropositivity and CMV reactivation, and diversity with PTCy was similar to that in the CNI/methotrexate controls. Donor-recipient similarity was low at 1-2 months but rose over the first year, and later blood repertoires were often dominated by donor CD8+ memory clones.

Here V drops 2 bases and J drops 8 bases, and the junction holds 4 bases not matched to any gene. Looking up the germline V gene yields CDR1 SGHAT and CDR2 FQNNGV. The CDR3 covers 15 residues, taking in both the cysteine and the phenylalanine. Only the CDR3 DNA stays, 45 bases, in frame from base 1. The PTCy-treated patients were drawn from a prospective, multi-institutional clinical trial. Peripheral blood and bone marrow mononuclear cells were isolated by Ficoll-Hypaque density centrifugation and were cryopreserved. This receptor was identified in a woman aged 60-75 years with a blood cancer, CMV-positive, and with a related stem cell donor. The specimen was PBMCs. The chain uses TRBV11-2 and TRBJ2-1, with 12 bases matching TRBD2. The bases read TGTGCCAGCAGCTTACGACTAGCGGGAGCGGATGAGCAGTTCTTC. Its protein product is CASSLRLAGADEQFF.